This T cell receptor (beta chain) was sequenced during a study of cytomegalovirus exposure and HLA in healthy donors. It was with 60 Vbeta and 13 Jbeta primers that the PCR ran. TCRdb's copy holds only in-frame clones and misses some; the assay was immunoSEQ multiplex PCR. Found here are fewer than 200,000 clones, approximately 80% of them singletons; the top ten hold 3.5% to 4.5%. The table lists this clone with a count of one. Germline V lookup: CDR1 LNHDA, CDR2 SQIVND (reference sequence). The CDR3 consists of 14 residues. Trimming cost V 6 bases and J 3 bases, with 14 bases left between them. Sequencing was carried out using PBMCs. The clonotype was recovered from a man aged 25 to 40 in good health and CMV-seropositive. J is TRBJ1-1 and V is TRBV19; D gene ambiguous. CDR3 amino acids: CASSSGGSDTEAFF. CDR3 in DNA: TGTGCCAGTAGCTCAGGCGGGTCGGACACTGAAGCTTTCTTT.